The 8 T cell receptor beta chains given below trace back to one sample, sequenced in a study of identical twins. MiXCR was run by TCRdb on the 5' RACE reads, yielding one entry per CDR3 protein. The sample contains about 450,000 distinct CDR3 sequences, 15% to 20% of which appear only once. The specimen sequenced was naive T cells sorted from blood. These receptors were obtained from a man aged 50 to 60 in good health.

The chain links TRBV20-1 to TRBJ1-5; D gene ambiguous. The CDR3 spans 13 residues. CDR1 and CDR2 from the germline V gene are DFQATT and SNEGSKA (reference sequence). Trimming stripped 2 bases from V and 0 bases from J, with 5 bases between. The CDR3 is CSARQRSNQPQHF. The CDR3, as DNA: TGCAGTGCTAGACAGCGTAGCAATCAGCCCCAGCATTTT.

This clonotype was counted only a few times. This chain links TRBV29-1 with TRBJ2-1, with D perhaps matching TRBD2 (6 bases). This CDR3 comprises 13 residues. The germline V gene encodes CDR1 SQVTM and CDR2 ANQGSEA. Trimming stripped 4 bases from V and 5 bases from J, with 12 bases between. This chain's CDR3 is CSVAGWGDNEQFF. CDR3 nucleotides: TGCAGCGTTGCTGGATGGGGGGACAATGAGCAGTTCTTC.

This clonotype was seen many times. The genes are TRBV20-1 and TRBJ2-5, with a weak D call TRBD2 (6 bases). Trimming stripped 2 bases from V and 3 bases from J, with 10 bases between. This CDR3 spans 13 amino acids. Germline CDR1 DFQATT, CDR2 SNEGSKA (reference sequence). The CDR3 sequence: CSARIPGEETQYF. Written as DNA, the CDR3 is TGCAGTGCTAGAATTCCGGGAGAAGAGACCCAGTACTTC.

The CDR3 region is CASSLSGGFNEQYF. The CDR3 nucleotides read TGTGCCAGCAGCCTTTCAGGGGGCTTCAACGAGCAGTACTTC. V and J are TRBV7-9 and TRBJ2-7; 8 bases line up with TRBD1. The CDR3 length is 14 residues. The germline V gene encodes CDR1 SEHNR and CDR2 FQNEAQ (reference sequence). The ends lost 5 bases at V and 5 bases at J; junction bases unmatched: 8.

The sample holds many counts of this clonotype. The rearrangement uses TRBV7-6 and TRBJ1-6; D perhaps matches TRBD1 (6 bases). Trimming cost V 7 bases and J 9 bases, with 19 bases left between them. The CDR3 spans 15 residues. CDR1 and CDR2 from the germline V gene are SGHVS and FNYEAQ. The CDR3 bases are TGTGCCAGCACGACATCAGGGGTTAGAGGTTCACCCCTCCACTTT. It is translated as CASTTSGVRGSPLHF.

The chain links TRBV30 to TRBJ2-2, with D hard to call. The CDR3 is made up of 11 amino acids. CDR1 is GTSNPN, CDR2 SVGIG, per germline (reference sequence). V was pared by 3 bases and J by 5 bases, with 4 bases between. The CDR3 protein is CAWRVTGELFF. In nucleotides, the CDR3 is TGTGCCTGGAGAGTAACCGGGGAGCTGTTTTTT.

V gene TRBV10-3 combines with J gene TRBJ2-3; D remains ambiguous. Germline CDR1 ENHRY, CDR2 SYGVKD. The V end lost 2 bases, the J end lost 1 base, and 4 bases lay between the germline ends. This CDR3 has 13 residues. The CDR3 region is CAISEVGTDTQYF. CDR3 nucleotide sequence: TGTGCCATCAGTGAGGTGGGCACAGATACGCAGTATTTT.

This clonotype was observed many times. This chain connects TRBV20-1 to TRBJ2-1; 7 nucleotides agree with TRBD2. Germline V CDR1 and CDR2: DFQATT, SNEGSKA (reference sequence). The CDR3 spans 17 residues. The V gene end was trimmed by 1 base and the J gene end by 0 bases; junction bases not matched to a gene: 9. In nucleotides, the CDR3 is TGCAGTGCTAGAGTACAAGCGGGGATGAGCTCCTACAATGAGCAGTTCTTC. Amino acid sequence: CSARVQAGMSSYNEQFF.